Following are 4 T cell receptor beta chains from one sample sequenced in a study of T cells in localized non-small cell lung cancer. The protocol was immunoSEQ multiplex PCR, while the TCRdb copy is restricted to in-frame clones and leaves out a portion. The sample holds roughly 19,000 clones, approximately 87% seen once. The source was PBMCs, collected before any cancer treatment. The receptor set was obtained from a man aged 35-75 years with stage II squamous cell lung carcinoma.

The CDR3 loop reads CATSLGGSVYEQYF. The CDR3 DNA follows: TGTGCCACCAGCTTGGGGGGGTCAGTGTACGAGCAGTACTTC. The V call is TRBV15, the J call TRBJ2-7; 7 bases match TRBD2. The germline gives CDR1 LNHNV, CDR2 YYDKDF (reference sequence). The V and J ends lost 5 bases and 4 bases, in that order; junction bases with no gene match: 8. CDR3 length: 14 amino acids.

CDR3 amino acids: CASSLGSANEKLFF. Here the CDR3 DNA reads TGTGCCAGTAGTTTGGGTTCAGCTAATGAAAAACTGTTTTTT. The gene calls are TRBV19 and TRBJ1-4, with D unclear. The CDR3 is 14 amino acids. V was cut by 5 bases and J by 3 bases, with 10 bases left in between. Germline V gene sequence: CDR1 LNHDA, CDR2 SQIVND (reference sequence).

The chain carries TRBV19 and TRBJ1-1; tentative D call: TRBD1 (5 bases). CDR3 length: 17 residues. Germline V CDR1 and CDR2: LNHDA, SQIVND (reference sequence). V lost 7 bases and J 6 bases, leaving 27 bases between the germline ends. CDR3: CASISRPGPPAGPEAFF. The CDR3 coding sequence is TGTGCCAGTATCTCCCGTCCGGGACCCCCCGCTGGTCCTGAAGCTTTCTTT.

V gene TRBV28 combines with J gene TRBJ1-5; D is possibly TRBD1 (6 bases). The CDR3 spans 17 residues. V was trimmed by 5 bases and J by 0 bases, leaving 17 bases between them. Germline V gives CDR1 MDHEN, CDR2 SYDVKM. DNA of the CDR3: TGTGCCAGCAGTCTCCCCGCAGGGGTTAATAGCAATCAGCCCCAGCATTTT. Amino acid sequence: CASSLPAGVNSNQPQHF.